This T cell receptor (beta chain) emerged from a study of T cells in Graves' hyperthyroidism and ophthalmopathy. V shed 5 bases, J shed 0 bases, and the junction held 4 bases outside the gene matches. The CDR3 consists of 14 residues. The germline V gene has CDR1 PRHDT and CDR2 FYEKMQ (reference sequence). Using RNA transcripts as the source, TCR beta CDR3 regions were amplified. TCR CDR3 regions were first amplified by RT-PCR with HTBI primers. TCRdb itself ran the multiplex PCR reads through MiXCR, one entry per CDR3 protein. The sample records over 150,000 distinct CDR3 sequences, about 17% being singletons. This clonotype was detected ten times or more.

The chain is built from TRBV13 and TRBJ2-7; 7 bases fit TRBD2. The sample was blood. The sequence was collected from a woman in her forties or fifties with Graves' hyperthyroidism. The CDR3 bases are TGTGCCAGCAGCCCTCGGGGGGTCTCCTACGAGCAGTACTTC. It encodes CASSPRGVSYEQYF. The entire variable domain, with the rest obtained from reference TRBV13 and TRBJ2-7, is as follows: AAGVIQSPRHLIKEKRETATLKCYPIPRHDTVYWYQQGPGQDPQFLISFYEKMQSDKGSIPDRFSAQQFSDYHSELNMSSLELGDSALYFCASSPRGVSYEQYFGPGTRLTVT.